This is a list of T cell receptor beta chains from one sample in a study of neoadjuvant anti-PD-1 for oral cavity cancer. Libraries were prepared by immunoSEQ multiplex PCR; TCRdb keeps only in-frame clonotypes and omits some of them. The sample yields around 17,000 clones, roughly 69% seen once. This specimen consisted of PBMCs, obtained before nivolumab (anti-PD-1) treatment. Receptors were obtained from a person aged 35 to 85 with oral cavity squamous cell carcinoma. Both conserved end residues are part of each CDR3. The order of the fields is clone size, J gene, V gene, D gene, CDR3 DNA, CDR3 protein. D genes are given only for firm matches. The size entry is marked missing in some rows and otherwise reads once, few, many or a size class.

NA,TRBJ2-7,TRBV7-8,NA,TGTGCCAGCAGACCTCGGGGGTTTGGCGAGCAGTACTTC,CASRPRGFGEQYF
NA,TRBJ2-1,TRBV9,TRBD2,TGTGCCAGCAGCGTAGCTACCCTGGGACTAGCGGGCAATGAGCAGTTCTTC,CASSVATLGLAGNEQFF
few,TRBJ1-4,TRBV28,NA,TGTGCCAGCACCCGGGGATTCGGAGAAAAACTGTTTTTT,CASTRGFGEKLFF
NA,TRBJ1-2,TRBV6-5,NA,TGTGCCAGCAGTCGGACAGCAAACTATGGCTACACCTTC,CASSRTANYGYTF
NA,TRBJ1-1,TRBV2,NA,TGTGCCAGCAGTCCGGGGACGGGGAGAGCTGAAGCTTTCTTT,CASSPGTGRAEAFF
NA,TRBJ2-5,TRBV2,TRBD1,TGTGCCAGCAGTGAGATGGGACAGGGGTTAGAGACCCAGTACTTC,CASSEMGQGLETQYF
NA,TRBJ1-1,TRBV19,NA,TGTGCCAGTAGTATAGCGGGGGTGGAAGCTTTCTTT,CASSIAGVEAFF
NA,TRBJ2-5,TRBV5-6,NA,TGTGCCAGCAGCTTGGGGCGGGGATCCCAAGAGACCCAGTACTTC,CASSLGRGSQETQYF
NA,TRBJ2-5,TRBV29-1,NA,TGCAGCGTTGAAGATCAGGTGCAGGGGCAGACCCAGTACTTC,CSVEDQVQGQTQYF
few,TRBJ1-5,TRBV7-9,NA,TGTGCCAGCAGCAAGCAGGGCAATCAGCCCCAGCATTTT,CASSKQGNQPQHF
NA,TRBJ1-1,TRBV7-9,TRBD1,TGTGCCAGCAGACAAGACAGGGGGGAAGCTTTCTTT,CASRQDRGEAFF
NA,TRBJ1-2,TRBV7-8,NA,TGTGCCAGCCGACCAAGAGCTAACTATGGCTACACCTTC,CASRPRANYGYTF
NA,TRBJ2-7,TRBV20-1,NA,TGCAGTTGCTCGGAGGATTACGAGCAGTACTTC,CSCSEDYEQYF
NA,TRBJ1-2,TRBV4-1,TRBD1,TGCGCCAGCAGCCAAATACAGGGGGCAGGTGGCTACACCTTC,CASSQIQGAGGYTF
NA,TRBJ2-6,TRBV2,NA,TGTGCCAGCAACCCCGGGTCCTCTCTGGCCAACGTCCTGACTTTC,CASNPGSSLANVLTF
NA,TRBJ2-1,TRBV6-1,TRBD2,TGTGCCAGCGTAGCGGGAGGGCTCAATGAGCAGTTCTTC,CASVAGGLNEQFF
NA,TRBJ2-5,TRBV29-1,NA,TGCAGCGTTGAAGTAGGATGGGAGACCCAGTACTTC,CSVEVGWETQYF
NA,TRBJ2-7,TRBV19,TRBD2,TGTGCCAGTAGTCCCGGACTAGCGGGAGTAACCTACGAGCAGTACTTC,CASSPGLAGVTYEQYF